This T cell receptor beta chain was profiled in a study of cytomegalovirus exposure and HLA in healthy donors. In regard to this clone: As yet, its antigen is unknown.

General study findings and limits: Approximately 160 TCR beta chains were listed as cytomegalovirus-associated.

This CDR3 spans 14 amino acids. V was clipped by 5 bases and J by 6 bases; unmatched bases: 7. The germline V gene encodes CDR1 MNHEY and CDR2 SVGAGI. PCR was performed using 60 Vbeta and 13 Jbeta primers. Assay used: immunoSEQ multiplex PCR; TCRdb lists only in-frame clones, some missing. The sample records some 140,000 clones, around 79% being singletons. V gene TRBV6-5 combines with J gene TRBJ1-1, with 9 positions matching TRBD1. Sequenced input: PBMCs. This receptor was identified in a man in his forties in good health and CMV-seropositive. The CDR3 is CASSTGQGVSEAFF. In DNA, the CDR3 is TGTGCCAGCAGTACGGGACAGGGTGTATCTGAAGCTTTCTTT.